This T cell receptor beta chain was documented in a study of a mutant IDH1 vaccine in newly diagnosed glioma. Background on the study: Following radiotherapy alone, or alongside temozolomide cycles, vaccination was started after an interval of 4-6 weeks. Treated patients comprised around 62% males and 37.5% females, mean age 40.4 years. Those enrolled had earlier been treated with radiotherapy, temozolomide, or both, mostly both.

Time point in this sample: week 11, during vaccination. Doses consisted of 300 ug of mutant IDH1 20-mer peptide each, paired with topical imiquimod. Newly diagnosed WHO grade 3 or 4 IDH1-mutant, ATRX-lost astrocytomas were identified in the donors. Comments on this clone: Its antigen is not identified.

The CDR3 runs to 14 residues. Trimming cost V 7 bases and J 3 bases, with 15 bases left between them. Looked up from germline, CDR1 is SNHLY and CDR2 is FYNNEI. TCRdb's copy holds only in-frame clones and misses some; the assay was immunoSEQ multiplex PCR. This table holds around 60,000 clones, around 89% found once. The TCR was taken from a man aged 40-50 years with glioma. V gene TRBV2 combines with J gene TRBJ1-1; D unclear. The sample consisted of PBMCs, taken from a glioma patient whose treatment included an IDH1 peptide vaccine. CDR3 loop: CASTRRAADTEAFF. The CDR3 nucleotides read TGTGCCAGCACCCGAAGGGCGGCAGACACTGAAGCTTTCTTT.